The 26 T cell receptor beta chains given below trace back to one sample, sequenced in a study of molecular identifiers for immune sequencing clone quantification. TCRdb re-called the PCR reads through MiXCR, storing one row per CDR3 protein. The sample yields roughly 97,000 distinct CDR3 sequences, more than 20% seen once. The sample comprised naive CD8+ T cells from blood, with Jurkat cell RNA spiked in. Subset defined: FACS-sorted CD8+CD4-CCR7+CD45RA+ naive T cells. These receptors were obtained from a human donor in good health. Some libraries in this study had Jurkat cell RNA spiked in.

This clonotype was seen at least ten times. The chain recombines TRBV6-2 or TRBV6-3 with TRBJ2-7; D could derive from TRBD1 or TRBD2 (6 bases each). Trimming took off 8 bases at V and 0 bases at J, with 11 bases between the two ends. CDR1 MNHEY and CDR2 SVGEGT come from the germline V gene. The CDR3 sequence is 13 residues long. Here the CDR3 DNA reads TGTGCCAGCGGGGGGCTAATCTCCTACGAGCAGTACTTC. Its translation is CASGGLISYEQYF.

The sample holds many counts of this clonotype. The gene calls are TRBV13 and TRBJ2-1; 10 bases fit TRBD1. V shed 4 bases and J 7 bases; nucleotides not matched to a gene: 7. Germline V lookup: CDR1 PRHDT, CDR2 FYEKMQ (reference sequence). The CDR3 has 15 amino acids. The CDR3 spells CASSSYRDRGNEQFF. CDR3 bases: TGTGCCAGCAGCTCGTACCGGGACAGGGGAAATGAGCAGTTCTTC.

This clonotype was observed many times. The CDR3 here is CASTELGAEAFF. The CDR3 coding sequence is TGTGCCAGCACTGAGTTGGGGGCTGAAGCTTTCTTT. J is TRBJ1-1 and V is TRBV6-2 or TRBV6-3; possible D gene TRBD1, 5 bases. The CDR3 sequence is 12 residues long. The germline gives CDR1 MNHEY, CDR2 SVGEGT. Trimming took off 7 bases at V and 6 bases at J, with 12 bases between the two ends.

This clonotype was counted many times. CDR3 bases: TGTGCCAGCAGCAAAACAGTATACCAAGAGACCCAGTACTTC. It codes for CASSKTVYQETQYF. This chain joins TRBV7-2 and TRBJ2-5, with D unclear. The V end was cut by 5 bases, the J end by 0 bases, with 10 bases between. The CDR3 runs to 14 residues. Per the germline V gene, CDR1 is SGHTA and CDR2 is FQGNSA.

This clonotype was recorded at least ten times. The genes are TRBV19 and TRBJ1-1; possibly TRBD1 for D (5 bases). The V end was cut by 3 bases, the J end by 3 bases, with 14 bases between. CDR1 LNHDA and CDR2 SQIVND come from the germline V gene (reference sequence). This CDR3 spans 15 amino acids. CDR3 protein: CASSIRGERDTEAFF. For the CDR3, the DNA is TGTGCCAGTAGTATTCGGGGGGAAAGGGACACTGAAGCTTTCTTT.

This clonotype was counted ten times or more. The CDR3 DNA is TGTGCCAGCAGTTCCCAGCAGACTAATCAGCCCCAGCATTTT. Translation: CASSSQQTNQPQHF. The chain uses TRBV27 and TRBJ1-5; no firm D call. Germline CDR1 and CDR2: MNHEY and SMNVEV (reference sequence). This CDR3 is built from 14 residues. V lost 4 bases to trimming and J lost 4 bases, with 11 bases between them.

Comment on this clonotype: This clone may be a read error of a much larger clone one base away. The chain links TRBV11-2 to TRBJ1-1; D unresolved. The CDR3 has 12 residues. V was shortened by 5 bases and J by 5 bases, with 9 bases between the two germline ends. Germline CDR1 and CDR2: SGHAT and FQNNGV. CDR3 nucleotides: TGTGCCAGCAGCCCATTCGAGACTGAAGCTTTCTTT. This sequence encodes CASSPFETEAFF.

This clonotype was detected a few times. One end of the junction varies from germline; a read error may be responsible. J is TRBJ2-5 and V is TRBV4-3; D remains ambiguous. Germline values: CDR1 LGHNA, CDR2 YSLEER. The CDR3 loop spans 14 amino acids. The CDR3: CASSQDYSQEPQYF. The CDR3 coding sequence is TGCGCCAGCAGCCAAGACTATTCCCAAGAGCCCCAGTACTTC.

The chain has TRBV14 and TRBJ2-3; D is possibly TRBD2 (6 bases). The length of the CDR3 is 19 residues. V was cut by 0 bases and J by 1 base, with 20 bases left in between. The germline V gene encodes CDR1 SGHDN and CDR2 FVKESK. This CDR3 is CASSQDGPSAGFRTDTQYF. The CDR3 region has the DNA TGTGCCAGCAGCCAAGATGGCCCATCTGCGGGATTTCGCACAGATACGCAGTATTTT.

The table lists this clonotype with many counts. The chain couples TRBV13 to TRBJ2-3; D remains ambiguous. This CDR3 has 14 residues. The germline gives CDR1 PRHDT, CDR2 FYEKMQ (reference sequence). Trimming pared 8 bases from V and 0 bases from J, leaving 12 bases between. This CDR3 is CASQESPSTDTQYF. The CDR3 region has the DNA TGTGCCAGCCAGGAGTCGCCAAGCACAGATACGCAGTATTTT.

This clonotype was observed a few times. The chain recombines TRBV7-9 with TRBJ2-1, with D possibly matching TRBD1 (6 bases). V was pared by 5 bases and J by 4 bases, with 9 bases between. The V gene's germline CDR1 is SEHNR and CDR2 FQNEAQ (reference sequence). The CDR3 loop spans 13 amino acids. The CDR3 region is CASSMTGYNEQFF. The CDR3 nucleotides read TGTGCCAGCAGCATGACAGGTTACAATGAGCAGTTCTTC.

This clonotype has only a few counts. The chain recombines TRBV10-3 with TRBJ2-3, with 11 bases matching TRBD2. CDR1 and CDR2 from the germline V gene are ENHRY and SYGVKD. V shed 3 bases and J 2 bases; nucleotides not matched to a gene: 22. The CDR3 consists of 22 residues. CDR3: CAISDLPEASGGLLLNTDTQYF. CDR3 DNA: TGTGCCATCAGTGATCTACCGGAGGCTAGCGGGGGGCTCCTACTTAACACAGATACGCAGTATTTT.

Ten or more counts support this clonotype. The chain joins TRBV12-3 or TRBV12-4 to TRBJ1-2; D is possibly TRBD1 (5 bases). The CDR3 extends over 16 amino acids. The V end was cut by 5 bases, the J end by 4 bases, with 20 bases between. CDR3 region: CASSPPPGTAFYGYTF. The CDR3 DNA reads as TGTGCCAGCAGTCCACCCCCAGGGACGGCGTTCTATGGCTACACCTTC.

To note about this clonotype: In this CDR3 the conserved last residue, phenylalanine or tryptophan, is missing, so a read error is likely. No DNA is shown, since the ends of the CDR3 on it are uncertain; the CDR3 is the one TCRdb lists. This sequence joins TRBV5-3 and TRBJ1-5; the table's TRBD1 call for D was not verified on the DNA. TRBV5-3 is filed as an ORF, its function uncertain. The CDR3 length is 15 residues, termini included. CDR3 sequence reads: CASSLGTGGGQRQQV.

V gene TRBV4-3 combines with J gene TRBJ1-5; D unclear. Trimming stripped 1 base from V and 5 bases from J, with 6 bases between. This CDR3 has 13 amino acids. Germline CDR1 LGHNA, CDR2 YSLEER. CDR3 bases: TGCGCCAGCAGCCAAGGACTTTATCAGCCCCAGCATTTT. It yields the protein CASSQGLYQPQHF.

This clonotype was seen repeatedly, ten times or more. This chain connects TRBV4-1 to TRBJ1-5, with D uncertain. V lost 3 bases to trimming and J lost 4 bases, with 7 bases between them. Germline assignment: CDR1 MGHRA and CDR2 YSYEKL. The CDR3 consists of 13 residues. CDR3 sequence reads: CASSQARNQPQHF. The CDR3 DNA follows: TGCGCCAGCAGCCAGGCCCGAAATCAGCCCCAGCATTTT.

This chain joins TRBV13 and TRBJ2-5, with D perhaps being TRBD1 or TRBD2 (6 bases each). From germline, CDR1 is PRHDT and CDR2 FYEKMQ (reference sequence). V lost 5 bases, J lost 5 bases, and 21 bases lay in between. This CDR3 is built from 16 residues. CDR3 amino acids: CASSERTGGGRETQYF. CDR3 nucleotide sequence: TGTGCCAGCAGCGAACGGACCGGAGGGGGACGGGAGACCCAGTACTTC. Full variable domain (outside the CDR3, taken from reference TRBV13 and TRBJ2-5): AAGVIQSPRHLIKEKRETATLKCYPIPRHDTVYWYQQGPGQDPQFLISFYEKMQSDKGSIPDRFSAQQFSDYHSELNMSSLELGDSALYFCASSERTGGGRETQYFGPGTRLLVL.

In this sample, this clonotype turned up once. This could be a read error, since a much larger clone is one nucleotide away. Since no conserved phenylalanine or tryptophan closes the CDR3, a read error is the likely cause. The rearrangement links TRBV12-3 or TRBV12-4 to TRBJ2-5; possibly TRBD1 or TRBD2 for D (5 bases each). CDR3 size: 16 residues. Trimming took 8 bases from V and 2 from J, leaving 21 bases between them. This CDR3 reads CASAGTLVRKQETQYL. Here the CDR3 DNA reads TGTGCCAGCGCCGGGACCCTGGTGCGGAAACAAGAGACCCAGTACCTC.

This clonotype showed up just once. The V gene is TRBV20-1, the J gene TRBJ2-5; 11 bases match TRBD2. Trimming cost V 6 bases and J 9 bases; bases outside gene matches: 12. There are 14 residues in the CDR3. CDR1 and CDR2 from the germline V gene are DFQATT and SNEGSKA (reference sequence). The CDR3 here is CSATPTSGSEPQYF. The CDR3 DNA reads as TGCAGTGCCACCCCTACTAGCGGGAGTGAGCCCCAGTACTTC.

A note on this clonotype: One junction end disagrees with the germline gene, perhaps due to a read error. The chain couples TRBV29-1 to TRBJ2-3; the match to TRBD1 covers 7 bases. The CDR3 spans 15 residues. Germline CDR1 is SQVTM and CDR2 is ANQGSEA. The CDR3, as DNA: TGCAGCGTTGAGCACGATGGGACAGTGACAGATACGCTGTATTTT. It specifies CSVEHDGTVTDTLYF.

Points on this clonotype: This may be a read error: a much more frequent sequence differs by one nucleotide. For the CDR3, the DNA is TGTGCCAGCGGCTTGGGGGCCCGAGGGGGGGATACGCAGTATTTT. This codes for CASGLGARGGDTQYF. The chain recombines TRBV7-2 with TRBJ2-3, with D perhaps assigned TRBD1 or TRBD2 (6 bases each). Germline CDR1 reads SGHTA; CDR2 reads FQGNSA. The CDR3 consists of 15 residues.

On this clonotype itself: This may come from a read error, since a much larger clone is one base off. The CDR3, as DNA: TGTGCCAGCAGTGAAGATATAAGGGTTGCCTATCAGCCCCAGCATTTT. This translates into CASSEDIRVAYQPQHF. The V and J genes are TRBV6-1 and TRBJ1-5; D is unclear. From germline, CDR1 is MNHNS and CDR2 SASEGT. CDR3 length: 16 amino acids. V lost 1 base, J lost 5 bases, and 15 bases lay in between.

This clonotype came up many times. The chain joins TRBV29-1 to TRBJ2-7; D is unresolved. This CDR3 comprises 11 residues. The germline V and J ends were trimmed by 6 bases and 3 bases, with 9 bases remaining between them. CDR1 and CDR2 from the germline V gene are SQVTM and ANQGSEA. The CDR3 is CSVGFDYEQYF. The CDR3 nucleotides are TGCAGCGTGGGTTTTGACTACGAGCAGTACTTC.

Ten or more counts support this clonotype. The gene calls are TRBV9 and TRBJ1-3, with 12 positions matching TRBD1. Germline assignment: CDR1 SGDLS and CDR2 YYNGEE. V lost 3 bases and J lost 0; bases outside the gene matches: 10. The CDR3 totals 19 residues. For the CDR3, the DNA is TGTGCCAGCAGCGAACCCGGGACAGGGGGCCCCCACTCTGGAAACACCATATATTTT. This sequence encodes CASSEPGTGGPHSGNTIYF.

This clonotype was recorded only once. This may come from a read error, since a much larger clone is one base off. The genes are TRBV27 and TRBJ2-7; 9 bases match TRBD1. The V gene end was trimmed by 5 bases and the J gene end by 4 bases; junction bases not matched to a gene: 12. Per the germline V gene, CDR1 is MNHEY and CDR2 is SMNVEV (reference sequence). CDR3 length: 16 amino acids. CDR3 sequence reads: CASSPTGTGPQYEQYF. In DNA form, the CDR3 reads TGTGCCAGCAGTCCCACCGGGACAGGGCCACAGTACGAGCAGTACTTC.

At least ten counts were recorded for this clonotype. The V gene is TRBV6-2 or TRBV6-3, the J gene TRBJ1-1; the D gene is possibly TRBD1 (6 bases). The germline V gene encodes CDR1 MNHEY and CDR2 SVGEGT. Trimming took off 6 bases at V and 5 bases at J, with 13 bases between the two ends. The CDR3 length is 13 residues. CDR3 coding DNA: TGTGCCAGCAGCGCAGCAGGGGTTACTGAAGCTTTCTTT. It codes for CASSAAGVTEAFF.